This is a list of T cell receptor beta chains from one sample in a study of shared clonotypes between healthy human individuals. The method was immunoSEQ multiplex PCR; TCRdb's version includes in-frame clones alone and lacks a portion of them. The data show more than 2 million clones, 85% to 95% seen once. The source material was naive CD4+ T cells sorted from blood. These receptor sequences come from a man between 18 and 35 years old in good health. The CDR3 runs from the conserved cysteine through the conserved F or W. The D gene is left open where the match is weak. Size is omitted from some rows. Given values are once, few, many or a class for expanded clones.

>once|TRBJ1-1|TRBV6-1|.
TGTGCCAGCAGTGTTGGTGGGACGGTGAACACTGAAGCTTTCTTT
CASSVGGTVNTEAFF
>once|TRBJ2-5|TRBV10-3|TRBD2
TGTGCCATCAGTGTCGGCCCTAGCGGGGGACAAGAGACCCAGTACTTC
CAISVGPSGGQETQYF
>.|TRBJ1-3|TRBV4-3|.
TGCGCCAGCAGCCAAGATCTTGCGGCAGGGGCAACTGGAAACACCATATATTTT
CASSQDLAAGATGNTIYF
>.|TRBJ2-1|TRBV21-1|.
TGTGCCAGCAGCAAACCGGACAGATTCAATGAGCAGTTCTTC
CASSKPDRFNEQFF
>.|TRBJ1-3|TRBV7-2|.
TGTGCCAGCAGCTTAGTACTCTCTGACTCTGGAAACACCATATATTTT
CASSLVLSDSGNTIYF
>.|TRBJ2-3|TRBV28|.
TGTGCCAGCAGTCCGGGAAAGAGGGGGTTGATGACAGATACGCAGTATTTT
CASSPGKRGLMTDTQYF
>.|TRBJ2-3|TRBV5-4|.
TGTGCCAGCAGCCCAGACAGTAGCACAGATACGCAGTATTTT
CASSPDSSTDTQYF
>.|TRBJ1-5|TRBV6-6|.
TGTGCCAGCAGTTACAATGGGGGCAATCAGCCCCAGCATTTT
CASSYNGGNQPQHF
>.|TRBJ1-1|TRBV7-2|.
TGTGCCAGCAGCCGTCTAGTATCCTCGAACACTGAAGCTTTCTTT
CASSRLVSSNTEAFF
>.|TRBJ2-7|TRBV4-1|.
TGCGCCAGCAGCCAAGGGACGAATCAGGGTACCGTGGCCTACGAGCAGTACTTC
CASSQGTNQGTVAYEQYF
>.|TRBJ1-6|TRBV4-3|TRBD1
TGCGCCAGCAGCCAAGAACAAGGGAAGGGGGCGCTGGGTAATTCACCCCTCCACTTT
CASSQEQGKGALGNSPLHF
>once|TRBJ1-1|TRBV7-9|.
TGTGCCAGCAGCTTAAGACCAAACACTGAAGCTTTCTTT
CASSLRPNTEAFF
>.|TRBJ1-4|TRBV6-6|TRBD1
TGTGCCAGCCACAGGGGGTGGGAAAAACTGTTTTTT
CASHRGWEKLFF
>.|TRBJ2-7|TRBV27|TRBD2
TGTGCCAGCAGTTTGGGTCTAGCGGGAGTTAGCGAGCAGTACTTC
CASSLGLAGVSEQYF
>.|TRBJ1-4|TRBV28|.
TGTGCCAGCAGTTTTCGACAGCTTAATGAAAAACTGTTTTTT
CASSFRQLNEKLFF
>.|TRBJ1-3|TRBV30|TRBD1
TGTGCCTGGAGCGAAGGACAGGGGACCATATATTTT
CAWSEGQGTIYF
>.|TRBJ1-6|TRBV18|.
TGTGCCAGCTCACCACGGATGGCAGGGGATAATTCACCCCTCCACTTT
CASSPRMAGDNSPLHF
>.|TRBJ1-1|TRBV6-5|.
TGTGCCAGCCGCTACAGGGCGTATGACACTGAAGCTTTCTTT
CASRYRAYDTEAFF
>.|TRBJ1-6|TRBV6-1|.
TGTGCCAGCACCGGGACTAGAGGTTCACCCCTCCACTTT
CASTGTRGSPLHF
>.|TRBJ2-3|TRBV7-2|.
TGTGCCAGCAGCTTATTCGGCTCAGCCACAGATACGCAGTATTTT
CASSLFGSATDTQYF
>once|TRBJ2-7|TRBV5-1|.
TGCGCCAGCAGCTCCACCCCGGCACCCAACTACGAGCAGTACTTC
CASSSTPAPNYEQYF
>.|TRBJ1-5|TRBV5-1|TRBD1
TGCGCCAGCAGCTTGGGGCCTTACGGACAGGGGGGAGTTCAGCCCCAGCATTTT
CASSLGPYGQGGVQPQHF
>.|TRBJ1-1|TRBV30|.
TGTGCCTGGAAGGTCCCGGTGAACACTGAAGCTTTCTTT
CAWKVPVNTEAFF
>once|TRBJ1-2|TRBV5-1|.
TGCGCCAGCAGCTTGGGGACTCTCCGGGATCGAAGCTATGGCTACACCTTC
CASSLGTLRDRSYGYTF
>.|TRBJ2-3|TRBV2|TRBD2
TGTGCCAGCAGTCCTACCGGGACTAGCGGGTCCTCCATCCATTTT
CASSPTGTSGSSIHF
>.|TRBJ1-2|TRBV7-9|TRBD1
TGTGCCAGCAGCTTAGGAGGGCAGGGGGCAGGAGGCTACACCTTC
CASSLGGQGAGGYTF
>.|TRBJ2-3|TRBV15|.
TGTGCCACCAGCAGAGATCGCTTAAGGGCTAGCACAGATACGCAGTATTTT
CATSRDRLRASTDTQYF
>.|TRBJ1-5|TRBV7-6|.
TGTGCCAGCAGCTTAAGTGAGAATCAGCCCCAGCATTTT
CASSLSENQPQHF
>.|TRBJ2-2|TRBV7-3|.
TGTGCCAGCAGCTTATTTCAGGGCCCGAACACCGGGGAGCTGTTTTTT
CASSLFQGPNTGELFF
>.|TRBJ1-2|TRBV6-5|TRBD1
TGTGCCAGCACTTTAACGACAGGGAAGACTGGCTACACCTTC
CASTLTTGKTGYTF
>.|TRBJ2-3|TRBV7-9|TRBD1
TGTGCCAGCAGCTTAGTCGGGACAGGGGCCGCCGATACGCAGTATTTT
CASSLVGTGAADTQYF
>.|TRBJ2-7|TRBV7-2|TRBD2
TGTGCCAGCAGAGGACTAGCGGGACCCATAGATTCCTACGAGCAGTACTTC
CASRGLAGPIDSYEQYF